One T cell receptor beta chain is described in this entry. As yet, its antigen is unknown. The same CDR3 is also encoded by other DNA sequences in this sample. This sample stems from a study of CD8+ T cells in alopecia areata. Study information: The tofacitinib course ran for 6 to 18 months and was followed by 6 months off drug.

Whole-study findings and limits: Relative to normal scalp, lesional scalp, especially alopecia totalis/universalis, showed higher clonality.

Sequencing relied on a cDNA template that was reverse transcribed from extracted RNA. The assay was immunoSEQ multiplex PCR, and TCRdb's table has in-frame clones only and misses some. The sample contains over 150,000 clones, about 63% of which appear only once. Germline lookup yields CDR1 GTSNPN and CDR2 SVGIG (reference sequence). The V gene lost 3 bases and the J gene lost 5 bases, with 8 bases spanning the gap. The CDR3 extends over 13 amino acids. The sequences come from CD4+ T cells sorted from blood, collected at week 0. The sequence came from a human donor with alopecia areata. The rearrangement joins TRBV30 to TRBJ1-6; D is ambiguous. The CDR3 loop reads CAWRPGDNSPLHF. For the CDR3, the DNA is TGTGCCTGGAGACCGGGTGATAATTCACCCCTCCACTTT.